This T cell receptor (beta chain) appears in the sequencing data of a study of T cell repertoires in cytomegalovirus infection. Study-level information: Indications came from public TCR beta signatures; they pointed to CMV infection and to a matching HLA type.

This clonotype was seen only a few times. Its matching antigen is unknown. General study findings and limits: The ex vivo response was dominated by HLA-C-restricted CMV-specific TCR beta clonotypes.

This CDR3 contains 15 residues. Germline lookup yields CDR1 SQVTM and CDR2 ANQGSEA. The V segment lost 0 bases and the J segment 5 bases; nucleotides outside the gene matches: 9. MiXCR, run by TCRdb on the reads, gives a single entry per CDR3 protein. The repertoire holds 600,000 to 800,000 distinct CDR3 sequences, 20% to 25% seen once, with 6.5% to 10% in the top ten. J is TRBJ1-2 and V is TRBV29-1; 7 nucleotides agree with TRBD1. Source material: CD8+ T cells from PBMCs. The source is a human donor in good health (CMV status not recorded). Some clones in this sample may be carry-over from other donors' samples. CDR3 DNA: TGCAGCGTTGAAGATAACAAGGGGGCGCAGTATGGCTACACCTTC. Its translation: CSVEDNKGAQYGYTF.